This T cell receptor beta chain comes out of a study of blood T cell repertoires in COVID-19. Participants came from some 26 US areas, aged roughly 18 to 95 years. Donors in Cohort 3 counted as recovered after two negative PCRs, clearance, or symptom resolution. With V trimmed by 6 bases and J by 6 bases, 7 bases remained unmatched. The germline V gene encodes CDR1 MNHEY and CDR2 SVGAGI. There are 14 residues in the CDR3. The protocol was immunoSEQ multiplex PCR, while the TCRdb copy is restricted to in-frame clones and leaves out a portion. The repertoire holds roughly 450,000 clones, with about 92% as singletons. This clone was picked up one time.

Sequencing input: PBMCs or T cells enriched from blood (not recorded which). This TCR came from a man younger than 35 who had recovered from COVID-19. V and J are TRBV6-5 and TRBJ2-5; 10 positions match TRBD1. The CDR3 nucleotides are TGTGCCAGCAGGGGACAGGGGACTACCCAGACCCAGTACTTC. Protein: CASRGQGTTQTQYF.